The source of this TCR beta chain is a study of blood T cell repertoires in COVID-19. This table comes from immunoSEQ multiplex PCR, and its TCRdb copy is limited to in-frame clones, with some not included. The sample consists of roughly 250,000 clones, 70% to 90% of them appearing once. CDR1 and CDR2 (germline): MNHEY, SVGAGI. V shed 2 bases and J 2 bases; nucleotides not matched to a gene: 2. The CDR3 is 14 residues long. The count of this clone is one. The sequence derives from a woman aged 40 to 55 who had recovered from COVID-19. The sample consisted of peripheral blood. The rearrangement links TRBV6-5 to TRBJ2-7; 8 bases fit TRBD2. CDR3 protein: CASSYRGGTYEQYF. CDR3 in DNA: TGTGCCAGCAGTTACCGGGGGGGAACCTACGAGCAGTACTTC.